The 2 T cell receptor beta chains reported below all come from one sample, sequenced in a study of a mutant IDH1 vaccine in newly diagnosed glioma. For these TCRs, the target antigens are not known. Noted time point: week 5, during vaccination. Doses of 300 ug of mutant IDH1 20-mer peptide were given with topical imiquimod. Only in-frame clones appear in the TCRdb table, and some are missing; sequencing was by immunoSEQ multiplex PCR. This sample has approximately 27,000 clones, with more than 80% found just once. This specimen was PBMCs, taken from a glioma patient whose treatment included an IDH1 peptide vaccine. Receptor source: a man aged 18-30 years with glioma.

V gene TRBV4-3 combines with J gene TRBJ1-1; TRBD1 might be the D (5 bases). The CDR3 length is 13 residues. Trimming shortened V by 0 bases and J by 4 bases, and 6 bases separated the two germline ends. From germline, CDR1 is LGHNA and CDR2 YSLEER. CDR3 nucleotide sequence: TGCGCCAGCAGCCAAGATGGGGGCACTGAAGCTTTCTTT. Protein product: CASSQDGGTEAFF.

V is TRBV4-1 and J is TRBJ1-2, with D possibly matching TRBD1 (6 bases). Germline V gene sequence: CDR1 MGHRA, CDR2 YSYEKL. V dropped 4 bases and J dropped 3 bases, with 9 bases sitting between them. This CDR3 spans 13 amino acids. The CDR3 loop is CASSPQGDYGYTF. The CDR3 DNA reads TGCGCCAGCAGCCCACAGGGAGACTATGGCTACACCTTC.